This T cell receptor (beta chain) is drawn from a study of immune cell composition in non-small cell lung cancer. Turning to the study itself: Tumours were mainly lung adenocarcinoma or squamous cell carcinoma.

The method was immunoSEQ multiplex PCR; TCRdb's version includes in-frame clones alone and lacks a portion of them. The sample holds fewer than 15,000 clones, about 69% seen once. As regards this clone: The antigen remains undetermined.

Study outcomes and limitations: Top 10 clone scores and clonality were higher in squamous than adenocarcinoma.

Frozen unsorted single-cell suspensions supplied the genomic DNA. Sample: lung tumor tissue. This sequence was found in a human donor with non-small cell lung cancer.

The CDR3 DNA follows: TGTGCCAGCAGCTTCATGAGTGTATATGGCTACACCTTC. It encodes CASSFMSVYGYTF. V gene TRBV7-2 combines with J gene TRBJ1-2; D remains ambiguous. The CDR3 has 13 residues. Germline assignment: CDR1 SGHTA and CDR2 FQGNSA. Trimming took 3 bases from V and 5 from J, leaving 10 bases between them.